This T cell receptor beta chain was documented in a study of shared clonotypes between healthy human individuals. The overall study: The study enrolled a couple of women and a few men aged 18 to 49.

The authors ran the assay at deep level. The sorted-subset replicate PCRs were given around 0.2 ug DNA, which is 31,000 or so T cell genomes. Libraries were prepared by immunoSEQ multiplex PCR; TCRdb keeps only in-frame clonotypes and omits some of them. The table includes over 850,000 clones, 75% to 85% detected once. Germline assignment: CDR1 SNHLY and CDR2 FYNNEI. Trimming stripped 6 bases from V and 4 bases from J, with 15 bases between. This CDR3 has 14 amino acids. The rearrangement uses TRBV2 and TRBJ1-2; the D gene is possibly TRBD1 (6 bases). The TCR originated in a man younger than 30 in good health. Some clones in this sample may be carry-over from other donors' samples. What was sequenced was memory CD4+ T cells from PBMCs. Subset in this sample: CD45RA-negative fraction. CDR3 DNA: TGTGCCAGCAGCCTCTCGGGACACCGCTATGGCTACACCTTC. This sequence encodes CASSLSGHRYGYTF.